These T cell receptor beta chains were read from a single sample in a study of identical twins. In TCRdb, the 5' RACE reads were re-called with MiXCR into one record per CDR3 protein. Counted here are about 240,000 distinct CDR3 sequences, about 10% occurring once; the ten biggest clones make up more than 8%. The sample taken for sequencing was memory T cells sorted from blood. These receptor sequences come from a man in his forties or fifties in good health. The CDR3 runs from the conserved cysteine through the conserved F or W. Fields, in order: CDR3 protein, CDR3 DNA, clone size, V gene, J gene, D gene. A D gene is named only where the DNA matches it firmly. Clone size is stated in some rows and not others, as once, few, many or a class when expanded.

CDR3: CASSTLGELFF; DNA: TGCGCCAGCAGCACCCTCGGGGAGCTGTTTTTT; size: many; V: TRBV5-1; J: TRBJ2-2; D: NA
CDR3: CASSSDRRVGNQPQHF; DNA: TGTGCCAGCAGCTCGGACAGGAGGGTAGGCAATCAGCCCCAGCATTTT; size: many; V: TRBV28; J: TRBJ1-5; D: TRBD1
CDR3: CSVEGRANTDTQYF; DNA: TGCAGCGTTGAGGGCAGGGCCAACACAGATACGCAGTATTTT; size: NA; V: TRBV29-1; J: TRBJ2-3; D: NA
CDR3: CASSQEDRVTGELFF; DNA: TGTGCCAGCAGCCAAGAGGACAGGGTCACCGGGGAGCTGTTTTTT; size: many; V: TRBV4-2; J: TRBJ2-2; D: TRBD1
CDR3: CASSPGRGRMNTEAFF; DNA: TGTGCCAGCAGTCCAGGTAGGGGGCGGATGAACACTGAAGCTTTCTTT; size: many; V: TRBV6-1; J: TRBJ1-1; D: TRBD1
CDR3: CASSAGTLTDTQYF; DNA: TGCGCCAGCAGTGCCGGGACTCTCACAGATACGCAGTATTTT; size: NA; V: TRBV5-1; J: TRBJ2-3; D: NA
CDR3: CASSPDRPRGFSNQPQHF; DNA: TGTGCCAGCAGTCCGGACAGGCCCCGAGGGTTTAGCAATCAGCCCCAGCATTTT; size: NA; V: TRBV6-2/TRBV6-3; J: TRBJ1-5; D: TRBD1
CDR3: CASSLRTGDYEQYF; DNA: TGCGCCAGCAGCCTCCGGACAGGGGACTACGAGCAGTACTTC; size: NA; V: TRBV5-1; J: TRBJ2-7; D: TRBD1
CDR3: CSAMGYTSTDTQYF; DNA: TGCAGCGCCATGGGGTACACTAGCACAGATACGCAGTATTTT; size: NA; V: TRBV29-1; J: TRBJ2-3; D: NA
CDR3: CASTPGSGRTDTQYF; DNA: TGTGCCAGCACTCCTGGTAGCGGCCGCACAGATACGCAGTATTTT; size: NA; V: TRBV12-3/TRBV12-4; J: TRBJ2-3; D: NA
CDR3: CASSFSGPKNIQYF; DNA: TGTGCCAGCAGCTTTTCGGGTCCCAAAAACATTCAGTACTTC; size: NA; V: TRBV5-8; J: TRBJ2-4; D: NA
CDR3: CASSLAPGQKNNEQFF; DNA: TGTGCCAGCAGCTTAGCCCCAGGACAGAAAAACAATGAGCAGTTCTTC; size: many; V: TRBV7-9; J: TRBJ2-1; D: NA
CDR3: CASKLAGGPGELFF; DNA: TGTGCCAGCAAGTTAGCGGGGGGACCCGGGGAGCTGTTTTTT; size: NA; V: TRBV12-3/TRBV12-4; J: TRBJ2-2; D: TRBD2
CDR3: CASSQEHGTGGHQPQHF; DNA: TGTGCCAGCAGCCAAGAACACGGGACAGGGGGCCATCAGCCCCAGCATTTT; size: few; V: TRBV4-2; J: TRBJ1-5; D: TRBD1
CDR3: CASSYYPPGWLVSGANVLTF; DNA: TGTGCCAGCAGTTACTACCCCCCAGGGTGGCTAGTCTCTGGGGCCAACGTCCTGACTTTC; size: many; V: TRBV6-2/TRBV6-3; J: TRBJ2-6; D: NA
CDR3: CATTKDRGRSYEQYF; DNA: TGTGCCACAACCAAGGACAGGGGTAGGTCCTACGAGCAGTACTTC; size: NA; V: TRBV2; J: TRBJ2-7; D: TRBD1
CDR3: CSDTGQAANYGYTF; DNA: TGCAGTGATACGGGGCAGGCCGCTAACTATGGCTACACCTTC; size: NA; V: TRBV20-1; J: TRBJ1-2; D: NA
CDR3: CASSPPRADTQYF; DNA: TGTGCCAGCAGCCCCCCTAGGGCAGATACGCAGTATTTT; size: many; V: TRBV7-8; J: TRBJ2-3; D: NA
CDR3: CASSYNPGTGSNEQFF; DNA: TGTGCCAGCAGTTACAACCCCGGGACAGGGAGCAATGAGCAGTTCTTC; size: few; V: TRBV6-2/TRBV6-3; J: TRBJ2-1; D: TRBD1
CDR3: CAISMDSGGEQFF; DNA: TGTGCCATCAGCATGGACAGCGGTGGTGAGCAGTTCTTC; size: NA; V: TRBV10-3; J: TRBJ2-1; D: NA
CDR3: CATSPRLGQETQYF; DNA: TGTGCCACCAGCCCCCGCCTAGGACAAGAGACCCAGTACTTC; size: many; V: TRBV15; J: TRBJ2-5; D: NA
CDR3: CASSQDLVAGPHEQYF; DNA: TGTGCCAGCAGCCAAGATCTAGTAGCGGGACCCCACGAGCAGTACTTC; size: many; V: TRBV4-2; J: TRBJ2-7; D: TRBD2
CDR3: CASIQAGRVSNEQYF; DNA: TGTGCCAGCATACAGGCAGGGAGGGTCAGCAACGAGCAGTACTTC; size: few; V: TRBV6-2/TRBV6-3; J: TRBJ2-7; D: TRBD2
CDR3: CSVGDLKGAGYTF; DNA: TGCAGCGTTGGGGACCTCAAAGGGGCTGGCTACACCTTC; size: many; V: TRBV29-1; J: TRBJ1-2; D: NA
CDR3: CAISSQGDNEQYF; DNA: TGTGCCATCAGCTCACAGGGGGACAACGAGCAGTACTTC; size: NA; V: TRBV10-3; J: TRBJ2-7; D: TRBD1
CDR3: CASSSSSATDTQYF; DNA: TGTGCCAGTAGTTCTAGCTCCGCCACAGATACGCAGTATTTT; size: few; V: TRBV19; J: TRBJ2-3; D: NA
CDR3: CASLRPTYEQYF; DNA: TGTGCCAGCTTGCGCCCTACCTACGAGCAGTACTTC; size: many; V: TRBV6-1; J: TRBJ2-7; D: NA
CDR3: CASSWGATNEKLFF; DNA: TGTGCCAGCAGTTGGGGAGCAACTAATGAAAAACTGTTTTTT; size: few; V: TRBV6-5; J: TRBJ1-4; D: NA
CDR3: CASSPVRPGGAYSGNTIYF; DNA: TGTGCCAGCAGCCCCGTGCGACCCGGGGGGGCCTACTCTGGAAACACCATATATTTT; size: many; V: TRBV3-1; J: TRBJ1-3; D: NA
CDR3: CASSLGRSPYNEQFF; DNA: TGTGCCAGCAGCTTAGGAAGGTCCCCCTACAATGAGCAGTTCTTC; size: few; V: TRBV7-2; J: TRBJ2-1; D: NA
CDR3: CASSYRPANSPLHF; DNA: TGTGCCAGCAGTTACCGTCCGGCTAATTCACCCCTCCACTTT; size: NA; V: TRBV6-2/TRBV6-3; J: TRBJ1-6; D: NA
CDR3: CATMGRYNSPLHF; DNA: TGCGCCACCATGGGACGGTATAATTCACCCCTCCACTTT; size: few; V: TRBV10-2; J: TRBJ1-6; D: NA
CDR3: CSVTRVGWPDTQYF; DNA: TGCAGCGTTACCCGGGTCGGGTGGCCAGATACGCAGTATTTT; size: NA; V: TRBV29-1; J: TRBJ2-3; D: NA
CDR3: CASSQDTGKANVLTF; DNA: TGCGCCAGCAGCCAAGATACAGGGAAGGCCAACGTCCTGACTTTC; size: few; V: TRBV4-3; J: TRBJ2-6; D: NA
CDR3: CAISESAFDQPQHF; DNA: TGTGCCATCAGTGAGTCAGCTTTCGATCAGCCCCAGCATTTT; size: NA; V: TRBV10-3; J: TRBJ1-5; D: NA
CDR3: CASRPGQGNNQPQHF; DNA: TGTGCCAGCAGACCGGGACAGGGGAACAATCAGCCCCAGCATTTT; size: many; V: TRBV12-3/TRBV12-4; J: TRBJ1-5; D: TRBD1
CDR3: CATSDLGDGGYTF; DNA: TGTGCCACCAGTGATTTAGGGGATGGAGGCTACACCTTC; size: NA; V: TRBV24-1; J: TRBJ1-2; D: NA
CDR3: CASSPSGVVHQPQHF; DNA: TGTGCCAGCAGCCCCAGTGGGGTGGTGCATCAGCCCCAGCATTTT; size: few; V: TRBV7-9; J: TRBJ1-5; D: NA
CDR3: CASSLAQGEQFF; DNA: TGTGCCAGCAGTTTAGCCCAAGGAGAGCAGTTCTTC; size: many; V: TRBV12-3/TRBV12-4; J: TRBJ2-1; D: NA